The 26 T cell receptor beta chains reported below all come from one sample, sequenced in a study of human T cells and chemical hapten exposure. TCRdb re-derived calls from the RACE reads in MiXCR, one entry per CDR3 protein. The sample holds 96,000 or so distinct CDR3 sequences; around 9.3% are singletons and the top ten take 2% to 2.5%. Time point of the sample: patch test 2, 6 weeks after DPC sensitization. Stated treatment: therapeutic diphenylcyclopropenone sensitization with weekly scalp DPC. The input for sequencing was whole blood, taken in connection with sensitization to the hapten diphenylcyclopropenone (DPC). The receptors were sampled from a woman aged 35 to 49 with alopecia areata. Some clones in this sample may be carry-over from other donors' samples.

This clonotype has more than one count but fewer than ten. V is TRBV12-3 or TRBV12-4 and J is TRBJ2-1; either TRBD1 or TRBD2 may fit D (7 bases each). Trimming removed 3 bases at V and 9 bases at J, with 12 bases between. This CDR3 has 13 residues. This CDR3 is CASSLGRGREQFF. The DNA for the CDR3 is TGTGCCAGCAGTTTGGGGAGGGGGCGTGAGCAGTTCTTC.

Ten or more counts support this clonotype. This chain connects TRBV28 to TRBJ2-1; D may be TRBD1 (5 bases). Trimming removed 4 bases from V and 8 bases from J, with 18 bases in between. Germline V CDR1 and CDR2: MDHEN, SYDVKM. The CDR3 spans 15 residues. The chain's CDR3 is CASSSGGAEGDEQFF. For the CDR3, the DNA is TGTGCCAGCAGTTCCGGTGGGGCAGAAGGCGATGAGCAGTTCTTC. Full variable domain (rest looked up from reference TRBV28 and TRBJ2-1): DVKVTQSSRYLVKRTGEKVFLECVQDMDHENMFWYRQDPGLGLRLIYFSYDVKMKEKGDIPEGYSVSREKKERFSLILESASTNQTSMYLCASSSGGAEGDEQFFGPGTRLTVL.

The chain employs TRBV7-9 and TRBJ2-7; D gene uncertain. Trimming shortened V by 2 bases and J by 5 bases, and 10 bases separated the two germline ends. The CDR3 loop spans 13 amino acids. The germline V gene has CDR1 SEHNR and CDR2 FQNEAQ (reference sequence). The CDR3 DNA sequence: TGTGCCAGCAGCTTAAATATTAACAACGAGCAGTACTTC. It yields the protein CASSLNINNEQYF.

This clonotype showed up many times. The J gene is TRBJ1-1, the V gene TRBV30; unclear D gene. Germline CDR1 reads GTSNPN; CDR2 reads SVGIG (reference sequence). The CDR3 runs 13 residues. Deletions cut 2 bases from V and 3 bases from J, with 10 bases between. The CDR3, as DNA: TGTGCCTGGAGTCCCAACTCGTACACTGAAGCTTTCTTT. This encodes CAWSPNSYTEAFF.

This chain links TRBV4-3 with TRBJ1-3; D uncertain. Germline CDR1 reads LGHNA; CDR2 reads YSLEER. V was shortened by 1 base and J by 0 bases, with 7 bases between the two germline ends. The CDR3 contains 15 residues. In DNA form, the CDR3 reads TGCGCCAGCAGCCAAGCCCGCGCCTCTGGAAACACCATATATTTT. It codes for CASSQARASGNTIYF.

This clonotype was seen a handful of times. This chain uses TRBV28 with TRBJ2-5; 7 bases fit TRBD2. The germline CDR1 and CDR2 sequences are MDHEN and SYDVKM. V was pared by 8 bases and J by 5 bases, with 11 bases of the junction left unmatched. The CDR3 loop spans 14 amino acids. The DNA for the CDR3 is TGTGCCAGCGGACCTGGCGGGAGTGTCGAGACCCAGTACTTC. Protein: CASGPGGSVETQYF.

The chain recombines TRBV18 with TRBJ1-5; 7 bases fit TRBD1. With V trimmed by 5 bases and J by 1 base, 5 bases remained unmatched. CDR3 size: 15 residues. Germline V lookup: CDR1 KGHSH, CDR2 LQKENI. The CDR3 nucleotides read TGTGCCAGCTCATACGAACAGGGGAGCAATCAGCCCCAGCATTTT. The encoded protein is CASSYEQGSNQPQHF.

The V and J genes are TRBV5-1 and TRBJ2-2, with D unresolved. Germline assignment: CDR1 SGHRS and CDR2 YFSETQ. Trimming took 0 bases from V and 1 from J, leaving 7 bases between them. The CDR3 has 15 amino acids. CDR3 DNA: TGCGCCAGCAGCTTGGGACCGGTGAACACCGGGGAGCTGTTTTTT. Amino acids: CASSLGPVNTGELFF.

The gene calls are TRBV6-5 and TRBJ2-2; tentatively, D is TRBD2 (5 bases). The CDR3 length is 14 residues. Germline lookup yields CDR1 MNHEY and CDR2 SVGAGI. V gave up 4 bases and J gave up 3 bases, with 9 bases separating them. The CDR3 bases are TGTGCCAGCAGTTTCGGACTGTACACCGGGGAGCTGTTTTTT. Its translation is CASSFGLYTGELFF.

The table lists this clonotype with many counts. The chain couples TRBV7-9 to TRBJ2-3; possible D gene TRBD1, 6 bases. The CDR3 runs 14 residues. The germline gives CDR1 SEHNR, CDR2 FQNEAQ (reference sequence). V dropped 5 bases and J dropped 4 bases, with 13 bases sitting between them. CDR3 sequence: CASSPTGSPDTQYF. In nucleotides, the CDR3 is TGTGCCAGCAGCCCAACAGGGAGCCCAGATACGCAGTATTTT. Supplemented by reference TRBV7-9 and TRBJ2-3, the full variable domain reads DTGVSQNPRHKITKRGQNVTFRCDPISEHNRLYWYRQTLGQGPEFLTYFQNEAQLEKSRLLSDRFSAERPKGSFSTLEIQRTEQGDSAMYLCASSPTGSPDTQYFGPGTRLTVL.

This clonotype was recorded many times. The J gene is TRBJ2-2, the V gene TRBV21-1; TRBD1 reflects the table's D call only, with no check against the DNA. TRBV21-1 is described as a pseudogene. CDR3 length: 14 amino acids. CDR3 DNA sequence: TGTGCCAGCAGCAAGGGGCCGGACACCGGGGAGCTGTTTTTT. Translated, it gives CASSKGPDTGELFF.

This clonotype was counted at least ten times. This chain joins TRBV10-3 and TRBJ2-3; 10 bases line up with TRBD2. Germline V gene data show CDR1 as ENHRY and CDR2 as SYGVKD. J was trimmed by 0 bases and V by 9 bases; bases with no gene match: 6. The CDR3 has 15 amino acids. CDR3 in DNA: TGTGCCATACTAAGGACTAGCGGAAGCACAGATACGCAGTATTTT. It specifies CAILRTSGSTDTQYF.

In this sample, this clonotype turned up a few times. V and J are TRBV6-5 and TRBJ2-1; a possible D gene is TRBD2 (7 bases). V lost 5 bases and J lost 3, with 11 bases in between. The CDR3 totals 14 residues. Germline V lookup: CDR1 MNHEY, CDR2 SVGAGI. The CDR3 loop reads CASSRGGDYNEQFF. In nucleotides, the CDR3 is TGTGCCAGCAGTAGGGGGGGAGACTACAATGAGCAGTTCTTC.

The sample holds a few counts of this clonotype. This chain uses TRBV5-1 with TRBJ1-2; a weak D match, TRBD1 (5 bases). CDR1 and CDR2 from the germline V gene are SGHRS and YFSETQ. The CDR3 consists of 15 residues. V was shortened by 4 bases and J by 0 bases, with 13 bases between the two germline ends. The CDR3 nucleotides read TGCGCCAGCAGCCCGGAACCAGGGCCTAACTATGGCTACACCTTC. It yields the protein CASSPEPGPNYGYTF.

V gene TRBV28 combines with J gene TRBJ2-3, with D perhaps matching TRBD1 or TRBD2 (6 bases each). Trimming removed 5 bases from V and 2 bases from J, with 17 bases in between. Germline V gene sequence: CDR1 MDHEN, CDR2 SYDVKM. The CDR3 length is 16 residues. The CDR3 DNA sequence: TGTGCCAGCAGTCCGAAACGCCGGGGGCCCACAGATACGCAGTATTTT. This translates into CASSPKRRGPTDTQYF.

This clonotype was picked up many times. V is TRBV10-3 and J is TRBJ2-7; D call uncertain. The germline V gene encodes CDR1 ENHRY and CDR2 SYGVKD. V lost 4 bases, J lost 4 bases, and 14 bases lay in between. The CDR3 has 14 amino acids. In DNA, the CDR3 is TGTGCCATCAGTGGGGTCCCACGGGCGTACGAGCAGTACTTC. Its protein product is CAISGVPRAYEQYF.

This clonotype was detected a few times. The chain combines TRBV7-9 with TRBJ2-5; D may correspond to TRBD1 or TRBD2 (5 bases each). The V end was cut by 5 bases, the J end by 4 bases, with 11 bases between. This CDR3 region has 13 residues. Germline lookup yields CDR1 SEHNR and CDR2 FQNEAQ (reference sequence). The CDR3 DNA is TGTGCCAGCAGCCCCGGGACCGTAGAGACCCAGTACTTC. Translating it yields CASSPGTVETQYF.

There are a few counts of this clonotype. This chain uses TRBV4-3 with TRBJ1-2; 7 bases agree with TRBD1. Germline CDR1 LGHNA, CDR2 YSLEER. There are 15 residues in the CDR3. V shed 1 base and J 3 bases; nucleotides not matched to a gene: 5. The CDR3 DNA sequence: TGCGCCAGCAGCCAAGTGGCAGGGGGAGACTATGGCTACACCTTC. It yields the protein CASSQVAGGDYGYTF.

V gene TRBV6-5 combines with J gene TRBJ1-1; D is unclear. CDR3 length equals 14 residues. Germline V gene sequence: CDR1 MNHEY, CDR2 SVGAGI. The V and J ends lost 5 bases and 4 bases respectively, with 14 bases between them. The CDR3 nucleotides are TGTGCCAGCAGTCAACCGGGCCACGGCACTGAAGCTTTCTTT. Translation gives CASSQPGHGTEAFF.

The rearrangement joins TRBV5-5 to TRBJ2-3; the match to TRBD2 covers 11 bases. Germline values: CDR1 SGHKS, CDR2 YYEKEE (reference sequence). V lost 4 bases and J lost 5; bases outside the gene matches: 3. The CDR3 is 14 residues long. The CDR3 sequence: CASSTGLAVDTQYF. DNA of the CDR3: TGTGCCAGCAGCACGGGACTAGCGGTAGATACGCAGTATTTT.

This clonotype came up many times. This chain uses TRBV28 with TRBJ2-7; 7 bases match TRBD1. This CDR3 region has 13 residues. Germline CDR1 reads MDHEN; CDR2 reads SYDVKM. Trimming cost V 11 bases and J 1 base; bases outside gene matches: 8. CDR3 DNA sequence: TGTGCCTCCGAAGGACAGGCGTCCTACGAGCAGTACTTC. Amino acid sequence: CASEGQASYEQYF. Complete variable domain (other parts from reference TRBV28 and TRBJ2-7): DVKVTQSSRYLVKRTGEKVFLECVQDMDHENMFWYRQDPGLGLRLIYFSYDVKMKEKGDIPEGYSVSREKKERFSLILESASTNQTSMYLCASEGQASYEQYFGPGTRLTVT.

This clonotype has a handful of counts. The V call is TRBV2, the J call TRBJ1-1; 7 bases map to TRBD1. Per germline, CDR1 SNHLY and CDR2 FYNNEI. The CDR3 spans 14 residues. After removal of 5 bases from V and 3 bases from J, the junction contained 6 bases not matched to a gene. In DNA, the CDR3 is TGTGCCAGCAGTTACAGGGGCGGGGACACTGAAGCTTTCTTT. Translated, it gives CASSYRGGDTEAFF.

This clonotype has just a few counts. V is TRBV7-2 and J is TRBJ2-1, with 8 bases matching TRBD2. Trimming took 5 bases from V and 6 from J; bases not matched to a gene: 12. The V gene's germline CDR1 is SGHTA and CDR2 FQGNSA. The CDR3 covers 16 residues. The CDR3 loop is CASSPDQLAAGNEQFF. The CDR3 DNA reads as TGTGCCAGCAGCCCCGACCAACTAGCGGCGGGCAATGAGCAGTTCTTC.

V gene TRBV18 combines with J gene TRBJ1-1, with D possibly TRBD1 on 6 matching bases. The CDR3 length is 14 residues. Deletions cut 3 bases from V and 3 bases from J, with 11 bases between. CDR1 KGHSH and CDR2 LQKENI come from the germline V gene. CDR3 nucleotide sequence: TGTGCCAGCTCACCCAGGGGTATGGACACTGAAGCTTTCTTT. Protein product: CASSPRGMDTEAFF.

There are many counts of this clonotype. V is TRBV20-1 and J is TRBJ2-1, with 13 nucleotides matching TRBD2. This CDR3 contains 14 residues. J was trimmed by 4 bases and V by 5 bases; bases with no gene match: 2. Germline V CDR1 and CDR2: DFQATT, SNEGSKA (reference sequence). CDR3 sequence reads: CSAWGLAGYNEQFF. The CDR3 DNA follows: TGCAGTGCTTGGGGACTAGCGGGGTACAATGAGCAGTTCTTC.

At least ten counts were recorded for this clonotype. This sequence joins TRBV4-3 and TRBJ2-7; D is uncertain. Germline CDR1 and CDR2: LGHNA and YSLEER. The CDR3 has 13 amino acids. Trimming removed 0 bases from V and 5 bases from J, with 8 bases in between. CDR3 DNA sequence: TGCGCCAGCAGCCAAGATTTGTGGGACGAGCAGTACTTC. It codes for CASSQDLWDEQYF.